This T cell receptor beta chain was captured in a study of blood T cell repertoires in COVID-19. Overall study: Spain, Italy and the United States supplied samples that represented acute and convalescent COVID-19. From T cells, B-cell-depleted T cells, or PBMCs came the material, which was cDNA or gDNA.

The germline V gene encodes CDR1 SGHAT and CDR2 FQNNGV. V lost 2 bases and J lost 9, with 11 bases in between. The CDR3 sequence is 14 residues long. How the authors handled the data: How many nucleated cells were present was estimated from reference gene primer amplification. Method: immunoSEQ multiplex PCR; TCRdb's copy keeps in-frame clones and lacks some. V and J calls and clone size are those listed in that table; D and trimming were worked out from the DNA. The data show approximately 300,000 clones, 85% seen once. The chain couples TRBV11-2 to TRBJ1-6; D unclear. The origin of this receptor is a woman between 50 and 59 years old with active or convalescent COVID-19. Sequenced material: peripheral blood. The CDR3 here is CASSLRGAGSPLHF. As DNA, the CDR3 is TGTGCCAGCAGCTTAAGAGGTGCTGGTTCACCCCTCCACTTT. Drawing the rest from reference TRBV11-2 and TRBJ1-6, the complete variable domain is EAGVAQSPRYKIIEKRQSVAFWCNPISGHATLYWYQQILGQGPKLLIQFQNNGVVDDSQLPKDRFSAERLKGVDSTLKIQPAKLEDSAVYLCASSLRGAGSPLHFGNGTRLTVT.